The subject of this entry is one TCR beta chain. V shed 2 bases and J 9 bases; nucleotides not matched to a gene: 10. The germline V gene has CDR1 SGHDT and CDR2 YYEEEE. CDR3 length: 15 residues. The sample comes from a study of T-cell reconstitution after alpha-beta-depleted transplantation in children. Using unique molecular identifiers, the investigators prepared the TCRbeta library. TCRdb re-called the PCR reads with MiXCR, one entry per CDR3 protein. The data contain about 830,000 distinct CDR3 sequences, approximately 15% of them seen just once; the ten biggest clones take up approximately 5%. This TCR was sampled from a male patient younger than 18 who had a stem cell transplant for acute lymphoblastic leukemia, so the T cells may come from the graft donor. This chain links TRBV5-6 with TRBJ2-1; 8 nucleotides agree with TRBD2. This sample comprised PBMCs, mostly from graft donor cells, obtained 360 days after TCRalphabeta/CD19-depleted stem cell transplant. The CDR3 protein is CASSFEGLVPPEQFF. CDR3 sequence (DNA): TGTGCCAGCAGCTTTGAGGGACTAGTACCTCCTGAGCAGTTCTTC.